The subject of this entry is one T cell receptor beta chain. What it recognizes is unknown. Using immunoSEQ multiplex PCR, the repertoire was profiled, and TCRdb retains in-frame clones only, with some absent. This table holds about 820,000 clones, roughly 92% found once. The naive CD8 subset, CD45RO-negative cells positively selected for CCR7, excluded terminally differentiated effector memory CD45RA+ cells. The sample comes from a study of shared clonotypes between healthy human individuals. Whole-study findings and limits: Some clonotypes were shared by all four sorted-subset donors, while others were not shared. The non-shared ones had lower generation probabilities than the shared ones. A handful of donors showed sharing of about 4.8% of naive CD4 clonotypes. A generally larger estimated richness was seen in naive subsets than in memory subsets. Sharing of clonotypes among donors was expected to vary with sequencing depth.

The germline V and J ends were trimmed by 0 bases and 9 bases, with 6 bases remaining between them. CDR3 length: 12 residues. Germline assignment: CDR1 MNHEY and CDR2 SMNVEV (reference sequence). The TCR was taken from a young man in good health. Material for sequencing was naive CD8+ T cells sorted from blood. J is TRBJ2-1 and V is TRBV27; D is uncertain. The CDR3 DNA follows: TGTGCCAGCAGTTTATCCAATCGTGAGCAGTTCTTC. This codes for CASSLSNREQFF.